The 18 T cell receptor beta chains given below trace back to one sample, sequenced in a study of blood T cell repertoires in COVID-19 (dated by TCRdb to about 2020). Libraries were prepared through the immunoSEQ multiplex PCR assay. TCRdb mirrors the immuneACCESS table, restricted to in-frame sequences. Some clones are absent from its copies; in checked studies, under half trace to an unresolved V gene, and the reason for the others is unknown. The sample yields about 73,000 clones; 83% were counted once. The biggest ten clones account for 5% to 6.5% of the sample. Sequenced input: peripheral blood. These receptors originate from a man aged 50-59 years with active COVID-19.

This chain links TRBV18 with TRBJ2-7, with D possibly TRBD1 on 5 matching bases. The length of the CDR3 is 13 residues. CDR1 and CDR2 from the germline V gene are KGHSH and LQKENI. Between the trimmed V and J ends, which lost 4 bases and 3 bases, there was a span of 10 bases. CDR3 loop: CASSQGLDYEQYF. CDR3 coding DNA: TGTGCCAGCTCACAGGGGCTGGACTACGAGCAGTACTTC.

The table lists this clone with a few counts. The genes are TRBV18 and TRBJ1-4; 9 bases align to TRBD1. With 0 bases clipped from V and 5 bases from J, the junction kept 7 bases outside the gene matches. Germline V gene sequence: CDR1 KGHSH, CDR2 LQKENI. This CDR3 comprises 17 residues. The CDR3 coding sequence is TGTGCCAGCTCACCACCGGGACAGGGCCCGCGAAATGAAAAACTGTTTTTT. Translating gives CASSPPGQGPRNEKLFF.

The V gene is TRBV7-3, the J gene TRBJ2-1; 11 bases fit TRBD2. Germline CDR1 is SGHTA and CDR2 is FQGTGA. The CDR3 loop spans 14 amino acids. The V and J ends lost 5 bases and 9 bases, in that order; junction bases with no gene match: 6. CDR3 in DNA: TGTGCCAGCAGCGTTAGCGGGGGGGCAGGTGAGCAGTTCTTC. It codes for CASSVSGGAGEQFF.

With regard to this clone: The junction shows a germline mismatch at one end, possibly a read error. The chain couples TRBV5-1 to TRBJ1-6, with 11 nucleotides matching TRBD1. This CDR3 is built from 17 residues. The germline gives CDR1 SGHRS, CDR2 YFSETQ. The CDR3 is CASSPGQGAFFNLPLHF. The CDR3, as DNA: TGCGCCAGCAGCCCCGGACAGGGGGCCTTCTTTAATTTACCCCTCCACTTT.

DNA of the CDR3: TGTGCCAGCAGCTTACAGGGACTAGCGGGAAGATCGAACACCGGGGAGCTGTTTTTT. Its translation: CASSLQGLAGRSNTGELFF. The chain carries TRBV7-3 and TRBJ2-2, with 13 bases identical to TRBD2. Per the germline V gene, CDR1 is SGHTA and CDR2 is FQGTGA. CDR3 size: 19 residues. Losses at the gene ends were 2 bases for V and 0 bases for J; bases not matched to a gene: 6.

J is TRBJ2-2 and V is TRBV5-1, with TRBD1 matching over 8 bases. The CDR3 contains 16 residues. Germline CDR1 SGHRS, CDR2 YFSETQ. J gave up 5 bases and V 1 base, and 7 bases lay outside the gene matches. CDR3 protein: CASSLSGGSGTGELFF. The CDR3 bases are TGCGCCAGCAGCTTGTCAGGGGGCTCGGGAACCGGGGAGCTGTTTTTT. Full variable domain (outside the CDR3, taken from reference TRBV5-1 and TRBJ2-2): KAGVTQTPRYLIKTRGQQVTLSCSPISGHRSVSWYQQTPGQGLQFLFEYFSETQRNKGNFPGRFSGRQFSNSRSEMNVSTLELGDSALYLCASSLSGGSGTGELFFGEGSRLTVL.

The J gene is TRBJ1-5, the V gene TRBV20-1; D gene ambiguous. Germline assignment: CDR1 DFQATT and CDR2 SNEGSKA (reference sequence). V dropped 4 bases and J dropped 5 bases, with 12 bases sitting between them. This CDR3 is built from 13 residues. CDR3 in DNA: TGCAGTGCTATTGAACTGATCGATCAGCCCCAGCATTTT. This codes for CSAIELIDQPQHF.

This clone has more than one count but fewer than ten. The genes are TRBV6-5 and TRBJ1-1, with 7 bases that match TRBD1. Germline-derived CDR1 and CDR2 are MNHEY and SVGAGI. CDR3 length: 15 residues. The trim removed 6 bases at V and 1 base at J, leaving 8 bases unmatched. The CDR3 DNA sequence: TGTGCCAGCAGGCCCGGGACAGCCGGGAACACTGAAGCTTTCTTT. Translated, it gives CASRPGTAGNTEAFF.

V gene TRBV4-1 combines with J gene TRBJ1-5; no clear D. Trimming removed 3 bases at V and 2 bases at J, with 8 bases between. This CDR3 is built from 14 residues. Per germline, CDR1 MGHRA and CDR2 YSYEKL. The CDR3 DNA reads as TGCGCCAGCAGCCATGGACTAGGCAATCAGCCCCAGCATTTT. This sequence encodes CASSHGLGNQPQHF.

The V and J genes are TRBV6-5 and TRBJ2-4, with D perhaps TRBD1 (5 bases). The CDR3 covers 15 residues. Trimming pared 2 bases from V and 3 bases from J, leaving 11 bases between. Germline V lookup: CDR1 MNHEY, CDR2 SVGAGI. Here the CDR3 reads CASSYRQSGKNIQYF. The CDR3 region has the DNA TGTGCCAGCAGTTACAGACAGTCAGGCAAAAACATTCAGTACTTC.

The chain uses TRBV2 and TRBJ1-5, with 7 bases lining up with TRBD1. Trimming at V came to 3 bases and at J to 6 bases, leaving 5 bases not matched to a gene. Germline CDR1 and CDR2: SNHLY and FYNNEI. The CDR3 loop spans 14 amino acids. CDR3 amino acids: CASSESAGGQPQHF. CDR3 coding DNA: TGTGCCAGCAGTGAGTCCGCAGGGGGTCAGCCCCAGCATTTT.

This rearrangement joins TRBV6-5 to TRBJ1-1; D not certain. The CDR3 runs to 13 residues. The germline CDR1 and CDR2 sequences are MNHEY and SVGAGI. With 0 bases removed from V and 3 bases from J, the gap between germline ends came to 5 bases. The CDR3 DNA reads as TGTGCCAGCAGTTACTCGGCTTACACTGAAGCTTTCTTT. Its translation: CASSYSAYTEAFF.

J is TRBJ1-2 and V is TRBV7-8, with D possibly matching TRBD1 (6 bases). CDR3 size: 14 residues. The V end was cut by 5 bases, the J end by 5 bases, with 15 bases between. Per the germline V gene, CDR1 is SGHVS and CDR2 is FQNEAQ. DNA for the CDR3: TGTGCCAGCAGCCCGAACCTTCAGGGGTATGGCTACACCTTC. Translation: CASSPNLQGYGYTF.

In DNA form, the CDR3 reads TGTGCCAGCAGCTTACAACAGGGGGAATACAATGAGCAGTTCTTC. Translation gives CASSLQQGEYNEQFF. This chain connects TRBV7-8 to TRBJ2-1, with TRBD1 identical over 8 bases. The J segment lost 4 bases and the V segment lost 2 bases, leaving 4 bases of the junction unmatched. The CDR3 is 15 amino acids. Germline CDR1 and CDR2: SGHVS and FQNEAQ.

The CDR3 sequence is CASSRSLADQETQYF. The CDR3 DNA reads as TGCGCCAGCAGCAGGTCCCTAGCGGACCAAGAGACCCAGTACTTC. The chain employs TRBV5-1 and TRBJ2-5, with 7 positions matching TRBD2. This CDR3 spans 15 amino acids. In germline, CDR1 is SGHRS, CDR2 YFSETQ. The ends lost 4 bases at V and 0 bases at J; junction bases unmatched: 6.

The V and J genes are TRBV6-2 or TRBV6-3 and TRBJ2-1; 12 nucleotides line up with TRBD1. The CDR3 is made up of 16 amino acids. Germline V gene data show CDR1 as MNHEY and CDR2 as SVGEGT. The trim removed 5 bases at V and 8 bases at J, leaving 10 bases unmatched. Here the CDR3 DNA reads TGTGCCAGCAGTCCCAATTCCGGGACAGGGGGCGATGAGCAGTTCTTC. Residues: CASSPNSGTGGDEQFF.

The chain couples TRBV6-2 or TRBV6-3 to TRBJ1-1; D uncertain. There are 15 residues in the CDR3. Germline assignment: CDR1 MNHEY and CDR2 SVGEGT. V was clipped by 0 bases and J by 1 base, with 9 bases between them. The CDR3 coding sequence is TGTGCCAGCAGTTACTCGAACAGAAAGAACACTGAAGCTTTCTTT. Translating gives CASSYSNRKNTEAFF.

The chain joins TRBV10-3 to TRBJ2-1, with TRBD2 matching 7 bases. The CDR3 loop spans 16 amino acids. The germline V gene has CDR1 ENHRY and CDR2 SYGVKD. The junction had 17 bases not matched to a gene; V was cut back by 6 bases and J by 9 bases. This CDR3 reads CAISVGGRGGEGEQFF. The CDR3 DNA follows: TGTGCCATCAGCGTGGGGGGGAGGGGAGGTGAGGGTGAGCAGTTCTTC.